This TCR beta chain stems from a study of control samples from healthy donors and cancer patients (dated by TCRdb to 2018 to 2021). According to the germline V gene, CDR1 reads SGHTA and CDR2 reads FQGNSA. The CDR3 starts with the cysteine, ends with the phenylalanine, and has 14 residues. The DNA shown is the 42-base CDR3, in frame from base 1. From V the trimming removes 11 bases and from J it removes 12 bases, while the gene matches leave 15 bases of the junction unaccounted for. The library was produced with the immunoSEQ multiplex PCR assay. TCRdb retrieved this table from immuneACCESS and kept in-frame rearrangements only. Not all clones are present; in checked studies, unresolved V genes account for under half, and no reason is known for the remainder. The sample table holds 90,000 or so clones, of which 70% to 90% were seen once. 8.5% to 10% of the sample is in the top ten clones. In the case of this clone: Its antigen has not been determined. No qualities accompany the bases; no much larger clone lies one base away.

The rearrangement combines TRBV7-2 with TRBJ2-1; 11 bases in between match TRBD2. The specimen was PBMCs. The receptor was derived from a woman aged 45-65 years with colorectal cancer. The base sequence is TGTGCCCTCGCCGGTAGCGGGGGGGCGGCGGGGCAGTTCTTC. Its translation reads: CALAGSGGAAGQFF.